The rows below give T cell receptor beta chains drawn from one sample of a study of shared clonotypes between healthy human individuals. Libraries were prepared by immunoSEQ multiplex PCR; TCRdb keeps only in-frame clonotypes and omits some of them. The repertoire holds approximately 1,500,000 clones, with approximately 98% as singletons. The source material was naive CD4+ T cells sorted from blood. The origin of the receptors is a man under 40 in good health. Both conserved end residues are part of each CDR3. Each record gives: clone size, D gene, V gene, J gene, CDR3 DNA, CDR3 protein. D genes are given only for firm matches. A clone size is listed for some rows: how often the clone was seen (once, few, many), or a class if it is expanded.

size: once
D: NA
V: TRBV14
J: TRBJ2-7
DNA: TGTGCCAGCAGTAGGGTCCCATTCTACGAGCAGTACTTC
CDR3: CASSRVPFYEQYF

size: NA
D: NA
V: TRBV18
J: TRBJ1-5
DNA: TGTGCCAGCTCACCCGGGGACGATTCGGATTATCAGCCCCAGCATTTT
CDR3: CASSPGDDSDYQPQHF

size: NA
D: NA
V: TRBV5-4
J: TRBJ2-2
DNA: TGTGCCAGCAGCTTGAGGTCCGGGGCCGGGGAGCTGTTTTTT
CDR3: CASSLRSGAGELFF

size: NA
D: TRBD2
V: TRBV7-9
J: TRBJ2-7
DNA: TGTGCCAGCAGCCGTAGCGGGAGCAGCGACGAGCAGTACTTC
CDR3: CASSRSGSSDEQYF

size: NA
D: TRBD1
V: TRBV9
J: TRBJ2-1
DNA: TGTGCCAGCAGCGTAGTGGACAGGGGTGATAATGAGCAGTTCTTC
CDR3: CASSVVDRGDNEQFF

size: NA
D: NA
V: TRBV4-3
J: TRBJ2-5
DNA: TGCGCCAGCAGCCAAGACGTCGGGGAGACCCAGTACTTC
CDR3: CASSQDVGETQYF

size: NA
D: TRBD1
V: TRBV28
J: TRBJ2-1
DNA: TGTGCCAGCAGTTTTGGGTCGAACAGGGGGCCGTTTTACAATGAGCAGTTCTTC
CDR3: CASSFGSNRGPFYNEQFF

size: NA
D: NA
V: TRBV7-2
J: TRBJ2-1
DNA: TGTGCCAGCAGCTTATTACGGGAAAGGTACAATGAGCAGTTCTTC
CDR3: CASSLLRERYNEQFF

size: NA
D: NA
V: TRBV18
J: TRBJ1-4
DNA: TGTGCCAGCTCACCACCCCAGTACTCTAATGAAAAACTGTTTTTT
CDR3: CASSPPQYSNEKLFF

size: NA
D: NA
V: TRBV5-1
J: TRBJ2-7
DNA: TGCGCCAGCAGCTCGGGGTTAACAGGGACCTACGAGCAGTACTTC
CDR3: CASSSGLTGTYEQYF